This paragraph reports one T cell receptor beta chain. Clones were sequenced by immunoSEQ multiplex PCR, and TCRdb holds only the in-frame ones, with some missing. The sample carries more than 200,000 clones, around four fifths recorded once. The data were taken from a study of blood T cell repertoires in COVID-19. In germline, CDR1 is PRHDT, CDR2 FYEKMQ (reference sequence). This CDR3 is 16 amino acids long. V gave up 5 bases and J gave up 6 bases; unmatched junction bases: 12. The sequenced material came from peripheral blood. This rearrangement joins TRBV13 to TRBJ2-1; 8 bases align to TRBD2. This TCR derives from a woman aged 45 to 65 with acute or convalescent COVID-19. The CDR3 sequence is CASSLRAAGVGNEQFF. In DNA, the CDR3 is TGTGCCAGCAGCCTAAGGGCAGCGGGAGTCGGCAATGAGCAGTTCTTC.